One sample yielded the 26 T cell receptor beta chains listed below, sequenced in a study of spatial heterogeneity in lung cancer. Time point meaning: sample taken at primary tumor resection. TCRdb fed the 5' RACE reads into MiXCR, producing one record per CDR3 protein. The sample consists of 43,000 or so distinct CDR3 sequences, over 6.5% of them appearing once. The sample here was PBMCs, taken at surgery. The receptor source for this set is a female donor with early-stage non-small cell lung cancer.

The V gene is TRBV6-2 or TRBV6-3, the J gene TRBJ2-1; D gene ambiguous. Germline CDR1 MNHEY, CDR2 SVGEGT. The CDR3 is made up of 11 amino acids. Trimming stripped 8 bases from V and 1 base from J, with 3 bases between. CDR3 sequence reads: CASVSYNEQFF. Written as DNA, the CDR3 is TGTGCCAGCGTATCCTACAATGAGCAGTTCTTC.

This clonotype occurred many times. The V gene is TRBV10-3, the J gene TRBJ2-7; TRBD1 is a possible D gene (5 bases). Germline lookup yields CDR1 ENHRY and CDR2 SYGVKD. The CDR3 is made up of 14 amino acids. The V and J ends lost 0 bases and 7 bases respectively, with 13 bases between them. CDR3 protein: CAISESGGAGEQYF. CDR3 DNA: TGTGCCATCAGTGAGTCGGGTGGGGCTGGGGAGCAGTACTTC.

This clonotype has a count of ten or more. The CDR3 DNA is TGCGCCAGCAGCCAAGAACTAGCGGGGTTCACAGATACGCAGTATTTT. It specifies CASSQELAGFTDTQYF. The chain is built from TRBV4-1 and TRBJ2-3; 10 bases align to TRBD2. Germline loops: CDR1 MGHRA, CDR2 YSYEKL. This CDR3 has 16 amino acids. V trimming: 0 bases; J trimming: 2 bases; junction bases outside the gene matches: 2.

V and J are TRBV28 and TRBJ2-7; D gene uncertain. The germline gives CDR1 MDHEN, CDR2 SYDVKM. This CDR3 is built from 11 residues. Trimming removed 3 bases from V and 12 bases from J, with 12 bases in between. The CDR3 is CASSFYGVVYF. CDR3 coding DNA: TGTGCCAGCAGTTTCTATGGGGTTGTGTACTTC.

The sample holds many counts of this clonotype. This chain links TRBV7-6 with TRBJ2-3; 10 bases align to TRBD2. Germline V gene lookup returns CDR1 SGHVS and CDR2 FNYEAQ. V shed 0 bases and J 2 bases; nucleotides not matched to a gene: 11. The CDR3 contains 19 residues. CDR3 nucleotide sequence: TGTGCCAGCAGCTTAGCTAGCGGGGGGCCGCTATCTCCCACAGATACGCAGTATTTT. It yields the protein CASSLASGGPLSPTDTQYF.

This clonotype was detected ten times or more. V and J are TRBV12-3 or TRBV12-4 and TRBJ1-5; D gene unclear. The germline V and J ends were trimmed by 5 bases and 2 bases, with 7 bases remaining between them. The CDR3 runs 13 residues. The DNA of the CDR3 is TGTGCCAGCAGTACCACGGGCAATCAGCCCCAGCATTTT. This sequence encodes CASSTTGNQPQHF.

This clonotype has at least ten counts. The rearrangement uses TRBV4-2 and TRBJ2-3; TRBD1 or TRBD2 may be the D gene (5 bases each). The CDR3 has 16 residues. The germline V gene encodes CDR1 LGHNA and CDR2 YNFKEQ. V was shortened by 0 bases and J by 0 bases, with 10 bases between the two germline ends. The DNA for the CDR3 is TGTGCCAGCAGCCAAGATTGGAGGACAAGCACAGATACGCAGTATTTT. Translating gives CASSQDWRTSTDTQYF.

Written as DNA, the CDR3 is TGTGCCAGCTCCTTAACGGACAATCAGCCCCAGCATTTT. It yields the protein CASSLTDNQPQHF. This chain joins TRBV18 and TRBJ1-5, with no clear D. The V gene lost 6 bases and the J gene lost 3 bases, with 9 bases spanning the gap. The CDR3 spans 13 residues. The germline CDR1 and CDR2 sequences are KGHSH and LQKENI.

There are a few counts of this clonotype. The chain has TRBV11-2 and TRBJ2-7; possibly TRBD1 for D (5 bases). CDR3 length: 15 amino acids. Germline CDR1 SGHAT, CDR2 FQNNGV. V dropped 4 bases and J dropped 3 bases, with 16 bases sitting between them. The CDR3 nucleotides read TGTGCCAGCAGCTCAGAGCCCACAGGATTCTACGAGCAGTACTTC. Its protein is CASSSEPTGFYEQYF.

This clonotype appeared a few times. The chain couples TRBV2 to TRBJ2-2, with D perhaps matching TRBD2 (6 bases). The CDR3 length is 16 residues. V lost 5 bases, J lost 5 bases, and 18 bases lay in between. Germline values: CDR1 SNHLY, CDR2 FYNNEI. The CDR3 protein is CASSRQGLLGTGELFF. The CDR3 DNA follows: TGTGCCAGCAGTCGCCAGGGACTTCTGGGGACCGGGGAGCTGTTTTTT.

This clonotype was recorded at least ten times. This chain joins TRBV3-1 and TRBJ1-4; weak D call: TRBD1 (5 bases). The CDR3 contains 15 residues. Trimming shortened V by 2 bases and J by 1 base, and 8 bases separated the two germline ends. CDR1 and CDR2 from the germline V gene are LGHDT and YNNKEL (reference sequence). The CDR3 protein is CASSQRGKTNEKLFF. CDR3 coding DNA: TGTGCCAGCAGCCAACGGGGGAAAACTAATGAAAAACTGTTTTTT. Based on the CDR3 plus reference TRBV3-1 and TRBJ1-4, the full variable domain is DTAVSQTPKYLVTQMGNDKSIKCEQNLGHDTMYWYKQDSKKFLKIMFSYNNKELIINETVPNRFSPKSPDKAHLNLHINSLELGDSAVYFCASSQRGKTNEKLFFGSGTQLSVL.

This clonotype was found many times. The chain links TRBV18 to TRBJ2-1; TRBD2 aligns across 10 bases. Germline V CDR1 and CDR2: KGHSH, LQKENI. The J segment lost 15 bases and the V segment lost 0 bases, leaving 8 bases of the junction unmatched. The CDR3 runs to 14 residues. CDR3 residues: CASSPPASGGRGFF. CDR3 DNA sequence: TGTGCCAGCTCACCACCAGCTAGCGGGGGACGGGGGTTCTTC. Variable domain in full (rest from reference TRBV18 and TRBJ2-1): NAGVMQNPRHLVRRRGQEARLRCSPMKGHSHVYWYRQLPEEGLKFMVYLQKENIIDESGMPKERFSAEFPKEGPSILRIQQVVRGDSAAYFCASSPPASGGRGFFGPGTRLTVL.

This clonotype was observed a handful of times. The J gene is TRBJ1-1, the V gene TRBV2; no clear D gene. The CDR3 runs 13 residues. Between the trimmed V and J ends, which lost 4 bases and 2 bases, there was a span of 8 bases. Germline values: CDR1 SNHLY, CDR2 FYNNEI. CDR3 region: CASSADFNTEAFF. In nucleotides, the CDR3 is TGTGCCAGCAGTGCTGACTTCAACACTGAAGCTTTCTTT.

This clonotype was counted ten times or more. The chain uses TRBV7-2 and TRBJ1-5; the match to TRBD1 covers 8 bases. Germline V lookup: CDR1 SGHTA, CDR2 FQGNSA. After removal of 2 bases from V and 0 bases from J, the junction contained 0 bases not matched to a gene. The length of the CDR3 is 15 residues. The CDR3 region has the DNA TGTGCCAGCAGCTTACAGGGGGCTAGCAATCAGCCCCAGCATTTT. The encoded protein is CASSLQGASNQPQHF.

This clonotype has a count of ten or more. The V and J genes are TRBV11-1 and TRBJ2-5; D is perhaps TRBD2 (5 bases). Germline V lookup: CDR1 SGHAT, CDR2 FQDESV (reference sequence). The CDR3 runs to 13 residues. Trimming shortened V by 4 bases and J by 5 bases, and 11 bases separated the two germline ends. The CDR3, as DNA: TGTGCCAGCAGCTCGTGGACTGGGGAGACCCAGTACTTC. It codes for CASSSWTGETQYF.

This clonotype was detected once. Possible read error: a much larger clone is one base away. This sequence joins TRBV20-1 and TRBJ1-5, with a weak D call TRBD1 (6 bases). CDR3 size: 14 residues. Per germline, CDR1 DFQATT and CDR2 SNEGSKA (reference sequence). As DNA, the CDR3 is TGCAGCAACCCGGGGGCCCGTAGCAATCAGCCCCAGCATTTT. Translation gives CSNPGARSNQPQHF.

This clonotype showed up many times. The V call is TRBV18, the J call TRBJ1-1; 7 bases align to TRBD1. Losses at the gene ends were 6 bases for V and 2 bases for J; bases not matched to a gene: 6. Germline lookup yields CDR1 KGHSH and CDR2 LQKENI. The CDR3 totals 14 residues. In nucleotides, the CDR3 is TGTGCCAGCTCCCCAAGACAGGGCAACACTGAAGCTTTCTTT. It is translated as CASSPRQGNTEAFF.

This clonotype was recorded once. A read error may be the cause here, since a much bigger clone is one base away. The rearrangement joins TRBV6-5 to TRBJ2-7; D assignment may be TRBD1 or TRBD2 (6 bases each). The V and J ends lost 5 bases and 6 bases respectively, with 17 bases between them. The CDR3 length is 14 residues. Germline lookup yields CDR1 MNHEY and CDR2 SVGAGI. The CDR3: CASSRLVGASEQYF. CDR3 in DNA: TGTGCCAGCAGTAGACTAGTGGGGGCCTCCGAGCAGTACTTC.

This clonotype was recorded a few times. This chain uses TRBV7-2 with TRBJ2-3; 9 nucleotides line up with TRBD1. CDR1 is SGHTA and CDR2 is FQGNSA in the germline V gene. The CDR3 loop spans 16 amino acids. The trim removed 5 bases at V and 0 bases at J, leaving 6 bases unmatched. CDR3: CASSIRTGASTDTQYF. The CDR3, as DNA: TGTGCCAGCAGCATCCGGACAGGGGCTAGCACAGATACGCAGTATTTT. Variable domain in full (rest from reference TRBV7-2 and TRBJ2-3): GAGVSQSPSNKVTEKGKDVELRCDPISGHTALYWYRQSLGQGLEFLIYFQGNSAPDKSGLPSDRFSAERTGGSVSTLTIQRTQQEDSAVYLCASSIRTGASTDTQYFGPGTRLTVL.

This clonotype was seen at least ten times. This chain links TRBV12-3 or TRBV12-4 with TRBJ1-2; D call uncertain. Deletions cut 5 bases from V and 8 bases from J, with 15 bases between. The CDR3 has 13 amino acids. The CDR3 nucleotides read TGTGCCAGCAGTCCTACCCCGGGGAACGGCTACACCTTC. Protein product: CASSPTPGNGYTF.

The rearrangement joins TRBV18 to TRBJ1-2; 9 bases align to TRBD1. The length of the CDR3 is 15 residues. Germline V CDR1 and CDR2: KGHSH, LQKENI. J lost 5 bases, V lost 4 bases, and 8 bases had no gene match. The CDR3 nucleotides read TGTGCCAGCTCACTCCGGGACAGGGTTATTTATGGCTACACCTTC. Its protein product is CASSLRDRVIYGYTF.

This clonotype was recorded at least ten times. The chain carries TRBV7-2 and TRBJ2-1; D perhaps matches TRBD2 (6 bases). Trimming shortened V by 0 bases and J by 0 bases, and 9 bases separated the two germline ends. Germline V gene lookup returns CDR1 SGHTA and CDR2 FQGNSA. The CDR3 contains 16 residues. The CDR3 region has the DNA TGTGCCAGCAGCTTAGCCGGAGGGGACTCCTACAATGAGCAGTTCTTC. Protein sequence: CASSLAGGDSYNEQFF.

In its sample, this clonotype was seen a few times. This sequence joins TRBV20-1 and TRBJ2-3; 7 nucleotides agree with TRBD1. The V gene's germline CDR1 is DFQATT and CDR2 SNEGSKA (reference sequence). The junction had 16 bases not matched to a gene; V was cut back by 4 bases and J by 3 bases. CDR3 size: 17 residues. Here the CDR3 DNA reads TGCAGTGCTAAAGCCAGCCGCCGGGACAGATCGACAGATACGCAGTATTTT. Translated: CSAKASRRDRSTDTQYF.

As for this clonotype: A read error is possible here, since a much larger clone lies one base away. The V and J genes are TRBV4-1 and TRBJ2-7; maybe TRBD1 (5 bases). V shed 3 bases and J shed 7 bases, with 16 bases lying between them. Germline V gene data show CDR1 as MGHRA and CDR2 as YSYEKL. The CDR3 is 14 residues long. CDR3 in DNA: TGCGCCAGCAGCCAGGGGCCTCCCCTCGGGGAGCAGTACTTC. This codes for CASSQGPPLGEQYF.

This clonotype was picked up a small number of times. The chain couples TRBV12-3 or TRBV12-4 to TRBJ2-5, with 8 nucleotides matching TRBD2. The CDR3 consists of 15 residues. Trimming at V came to 5 bases and at J to 5 bases, leaving 10 bases not matched to a gene. CDR3 residues: CASSPLGTSIETQYF. The CDR3 bases are TGTGCCAGCAGTCCACTCGGGACTAGTATTGAGACCCAGTACTTC.

This clonotype occurred a few times. The V and J genes are TRBV30 and TRBJ1-1, with 8 bases matching TRBD1. This CDR3 has 14 amino acids. V gave up 5 bases and J gave up 4 bases; unmatched junction bases: 9. Germline V gene lookup returns CDR1 GTSNPN and CDR2 SVGIG (reference sequence). The CDR3 nucleotides read TGTGCCTGGGGAAGACAGGGGAAGTTCACTGAAGCTTTCTTT. The encoded protein is CAWGRQGKFTEAFF.